This T cell receptor (beta chain) came from a study of shared clonotypes between healthy human individuals. Extraction of genomic DNA in unsorted samples used about 90 million PBMCs. The V gene's germline CDR1 is MNHEY and CDR2 SVGAGI. CDR3 length: 13 residues. V dropped 2 bases and J dropped 6; count of bases not matched to a gene: 2. The assay was carried out at the deep level. When replicate PCRs were run on unsorted PBMC, they used around 0.3 ug DNA, some 33,000 T cell genomes. This table comes from immunoSEQ multiplex PCR, and its TCRdb copy is limited to in-frame clones, with some not included. The sample carries around 450,000 clones, 70% to 80% recorded once.

Sequencing was carried out using PBMCs. J is TRBJ2-7 and V is TRBV6-5; 9 nucleotides align to TRBD1. The source is a woman aged 40 to 50 in good health. Some clones in this sample may be carry-over from other donors' samples. CDR3 bases: TGTGCCAGCAGTTACCGACAGGGGGTCGAGCAGTACTTC. As protein: CASSYRQGVEQYF.